A selection of T cell receptor beta chains follows, all from one sample in a study of PD-1 blockade in mismatch repair-deficient tumors. Only in-frame clones appear in the TCRdb table, and some are missing; sequencing was by immunoSEQ multiplex PCR. The sample shows 120,000 or so clones, around 86% of them seen only once. Material: peripheral blood, obtained 44 weeks after starting pembrolizumab. The source is an adult with mismatch repair-deficient cancer. Both conserved end residues are part of each CDR3. A D gene is named only where the DNA matches it firmly. Clone size is given for some rows only: seen once, a few or many times, or a class if the clone is expanded.

J: TRBJ1-1
D: TRBD1
size: -
length: 14
V: TRBV4-1
CDR3: CASSEGQGHTEAFF
DNA: TGCGCCAGCAGCGAGGGACAGGGTCACACTGAAGCTTTCTTT

J: TRBJ2-7
D: TRBD1
size: -
length: 15
V: TRBV6-6
CDR3: CASSFTGTGLYEQYF
DNA: TGTGCCAGCAGTTTCACCGGGACAGGGCTCTACGAGCAGTACTTC

J: TRBJ1-1
D: -
size: -
length: 11
V: TRBV2
CDR3: CASSWSFGAFF
DNA: TGTGCCAGCAGTTGGTCCTTTGGAGCTTTCTTT

J: TRBJ2-5
D: -
size: few
length: 15
V: TRBV19
CDR3: CASSIPSPAGETQYF
DNA: TGTGCCAGTAGTATTCCGTCACCTGCCGGAGAGACCCAGTACTTC

J: TRBJ2-7
D: -
size: once
length: 15
V: TRBV11-3
CDR3: CASSLNRGGVYEQYF
DNA: TGTGCCAGCAGCTTGAACAGGGGGGGGGTCTACGAGCAGTACTTC

J: TRBJ2-3
D: TRBD2
size: -
length: 16
V: TRBV6-1
CDR3: CASSEDRLAFTDTQYF
DNA: TGTGCCAGCAGTGAAGACCGACTAGCGTTCACAGATACGCAGTATTTT

J: TRBJ2-5
D: TRBD2
size: -
length: 16
V: TRBV7-9
CDR3: CASSLGTSGSQETQYF
DNA: TGTGCCAGCAGCTTAGGGACTAGCGGGAGCCAAGAGACCCAGTACTTC

J: TRBJ2-1
D: TRBD2
size: -
length: 15
V: TRBV5-5
CDR3: CASSLGTSGWNEQFF
DNA: TGTGCCAGCAGCTTGGGGACTAGCGGGTGGAATGAGCAGTTCTTC

J: TRBJ2-7
D: TRBD1
size: -
length: 16
V: TRBV2
CDR3: CASSVPYKGQDYEQYF
DNA: TGTGCCAGCAGTGTCCCTTACAAAGGACAGGACTACGAGCAGTACTTC

J: TRBJ2-3
D: TRBD2
size: -
length: 15
V: TRBV5-1
CDR3: CASSSGLGRRDTQYF
DNA: TGCGCCAGCAGCTCTGGACTAGGACGGAGAGATACGCAGTATTTT

J: TRBJ1-2
D: -
size: few
length: 11
V: TRBV25-1
CDR3: CASSVGQIHTF
DNA: TGTGCCAGCAGTGTTGGACAGATCCACACCTTC

J: TRBJ2-2
D: -
size: -
length: 13
V: TRBV18
CDR3: CASSPQGHGELFF
DNA: TGTGCCAGCTCACCACAGGGGCACGGGGAGCTGTTTTTT